The clone carrying this TCR beta chain was seen repeatedly, ten times or more. As yet, its antigen is unknown. Specified time point: pre-sensitization, week 0. As for treatment: therapeutic diphenylcyclopropenone sensitization with weekly scalp DPC. The study drew its donors from alopecia patients who were 18 to 70 years old and suitable for DPC. Total RNA was isolated from whole blood that had not been fractionated. The source of the sample is a study of human T cells and chemical hapten exposure. The wider study: Patch tests put 0.01% DPC on the upper back, and the results were checked at 6 days.

Regarding the study as a whole: Expanded TCRs created a significantly greater count of big CDR3 similarity clusters than controls did.

One entry per CDR3 protein, called by TCRdb with MiXCR from the RACE reads. Of some 59,000 distinct CDR3 sequences in the sample, around 11% were seen once. With 4 bases removed from V and 0 bases from J, the gap between germline ends came to 12 bases. CDR1 is SGHVS, CDR2 FQNEAQ, per germline. The CDR3 extends over 16 amino acids. This clonotype was sampled from a middle-aged woman with alopecia areata. Some clones in this sample may be carry-over from other donors' samples. The J gene is TRBJ2-2, the V gene TRBV7-8; a possible D gene is TRBD2 (5 bases). The input for sequencing was whole blood, taken in connection with sensitization to the hapten diphenylcyclopropenone (DPC). Here the CDR3 reads CASSSRVPANTGELFF. In nucleotides, the CDR3 is TGTGCCAGCAGCTCGAGGGTCCCAGCGAACACCGGGGAGCTGTTTTTT.